The present TCR beta chain was sequenced within a study of T cell responses to AZD1222 COVID-19 vaccine. Study-level results: Recipients of AZD1222 seropositive at baseline numbered only 5 or 6. Spike-specific TCR breadth and depth grew following two AZD1222 doses. The donor cohort was predominantly white British with a female majority, and clonal diversity may have been underestimated. Spike regions recognized by vaccine-associated CD4 TCRs spanned the protein, led by 160-218 and 743-854.

Generated by immunoSEQ multiplex PCR, the TCRdb table keeps only in-frame clones and is missing some. The sample has roughly 150,000 clones; around 90% are singletons. Turning to this clone: The antigen is undetermined.

Germline CDR1 SGHAT, CDR2 FQNNGV. The CDR3 sequence is 16 residues long. Trimming shortened V by 1 base and J by 3 bases, and 15 bases separated the two germline ends. This specimen consisted of peripheral blood, obtained 28 days after the second AZD1222 dose. This receptor was obtained from an adult who received the AZD1222 COVID-19 vaccine. J is TRBJ1-2 and V is TRBV11-2, with D unclear. The CDR3, as DNA: TGTGCCAGCAGCTTAGCTTACCGAGGCCCCCACTATGGCTACACCTTC. It specifies CASSLAYRGPHYGYTF. Filled out from reference TRBV11-2 and TRBJ1-2, the complete variable domain reads EAGVAQSPRYKIIEKRQSVAFWCNPISGHATLYWYQQILGQGPKLLIQFQNNGVVDDSQLPKDRFSAERLKGVDSTLKIQPAKLEDSAVYLCASSLAYRGPHYGYTFGSGTRLTVV.